This entry is about one TCR beta chain. The antigen it binds to is not known. Nothing much larger sits one base from this clone, and base qualities are not available. Participants in the prospective study were aged roughly 18 to 100 years, lived in 20 to 30 United States geographic areas, and enrolled through a virtual design. Cohort assignment in the prospective study relied on participant-reported clinical history from a screening survey and a study questionnaire. Recovered participants in ImmuneRACE Cohort 3 were defined as having two consecutive negative NP/OP PCR tests, clearance from a healthcare professional, or resolution of symptoms. In the prospective study, mobile phlebotomists collected whole blood, serum and a nasopharyngeal or oropharyngeal swab from each participant. Prospective study participants could optionally give additional blood draws and questionnaires over a 2-month period. Before DNA extraction, blood samples from the prospective study were shipped at room temperature or frozen.

Including the terminal cysteine and phenylalanine, the CDR3 comprises 18 residues. Only the CDR3 region is kept as DNA, spanning 54 bases read in frame from base 1. The trim is 5 bases for V and 2 bases for J, with a gap of 23 bases between the germline ends. Based on the germline V gene, the CDR1 and CDR2 sequences are SGHTA and FQGNSA. This sample was included in a study of blood T cell repertoires in COVID-19 (dated by TCRdb to the early 2020s). A note on the overall study: Samples covering the acute and convalescent phases of COVID-19 were provided by collaborators in the United States, Italy and Spain. The material from the prospective study consisted of cDNA or gDNA derived from T cells, B-cell-depleted T cells, or PBMCs. Subjects who had been exposed to COVID-19, were actively infected with it, or had recovered from it provided the deeply sampled blood TCRbeta repertoires that made up the dataset. The repertoires were released in a freely available public database intended as a resource for research on the immune response to SARS-CoV-2. The samples were drawn from two sources: the first 160 participants of the ongoing ImmuneRACE study, and 1,000 to 1,500 subjects contributed by 6 global collaborators. A de-identified subject ID, COVID-19 status, age in years and sex were almost always included in the sample metadata. HLA class I and class II types, where available, came from metadata supplied by the sample provider rather than from assay-based typing.

The immunoSEQ Assay, a bias-controlled multiplex PCR, was used to amplify TCRbeta CDR3 regions from genomic DNA. Processing in the source paper ran as follows. Within the assay, amplification of reference gene primers was used to estimate how many nucleated cells each sample contained. To quantify the absolute abundance of each unique TCRbeta CDR3 rearrangement, sequence reads were collapsed and filtered. For each sample, productive Simpson clonality was calculated as the square root of Simpson's diversity index across productive rearrangements. Here the immuneACCESS table is served through TCRdb, limited to in-frame sequences with V and J called. Missing clones are a known gap in these copies; in checked studies unresolved V genes cover under half, and the rest lacks a known reason. V and J calls and clone size are as listed in that table; D and trimming were resolved from the DNA. Counted in this sample were hundreds of thousands of clones; 80% to 90% of them appeared once. Roughly 1.1% of the sample is held by the ten biggest clonotypes.

What the authors observed across the whole study: The amount of clinical and demographic metadata varied by source and participant and was provided uncurated.

The V and J segments used are TRBV7-2 and TRBJ2-3; the D region possibly corresponds to TRBD2 (6 bases align). The specimen sequenced was PBMCs or T cells enriched from blood (not recorded which). The source is a man aged 25-40 years who had recovered from COVID-19. The DNA reads TGTGCCAGCAGCCGCGCACCAAGGAGGGCCTTTAACACAGATACGCAGTATTTT. It translates as CASSRAPRRAFNTDTQYF.